This T cell receptor beta chain was observed in a study of Graves' ophthalmopathy and Graves' hyperthyroidism. Transcripts of RNA were the source for amplifying TCR beta CDR3 regions. The first round was an RT-PCR with HTBI primers, and the second round was a multiplex PCR. TCRdb reprocessed the multiplex PCR reads via MiXCR and lists one record per CDR3 protein. Among more than 1,000,000 distinct CDR3 sequences listed, around a third were seen once. Diagnosis was based on clinical symptoms, serum thyroxine, TRAb, thyroid ultrasound and orbital computed tomography. This clonotype occurred many times. As yet, its antigen is unknown. The germline CDR1 and CDR2 sequences are MNHEY and SVGAGI. Trimming removed 6 bases from V and 6 bases from J; junction bases left unmatched: 6. The length of the CDR3 is 15 residues. Study observations and caveats: The model's prediction of ophthalmopathy progression had about 70% sensitivity and roughly 77% specificity. The blood repertoire also included most expanded thyroid clonotypes above 0.001 frequency.

The chain couples TRBV6-5 to TRBJ1-6, with 9 bases lining up with TRBD1. This clonotype originated in an adult man with Graves' hyperthyroidism. Sequenced: peripheral blood or thyroid tissue (not recorded which). CDR3 nucleotides: TGTGCCAGCAGGACCGGGACAGGGCCTAATTCACCCCTCCACTTT. Protein sequence: CASRTGTGPNSPLHF.